These 8 T cell receptor beta chains came from one sample sequenced in a study of T cells in localized non-small cell lung cancer. Data came from immunoSEQ multiplex PCR; TCRdb stores just in-frame clones and leaves some out. There are 20,000 to 25,000 clones in the sample; roughly nine tenths occur only once, and 10% to 15% lies in the top ten. This specimen was peripheral blood, taken before any cancer treatment. The receptors stem from a male donor at least 60 years old with stage I lung adenocarcinoma.

This clone was seen more than once but under ten times. The chain couples TRBV27 to TRBJ1-4, with D possibly being TRBD1 (5 bases). This CDR3 spans 14 amino acids. V lost 1 base and J lost 8, with 11 bases in between. CDR1 and CDR2 from the germline V gene are MNHEY and SMNVEV (reference sequence). As DNA, the CDR3 is TGTGCCAGCAGTTTATGGGGGGTTGGAGAAAAACTGTTTTTT. Translation gives CASSLWGVGEKLFF.

In its sample, this clone was seen a few times. V gene TRBV7-2 combines with J gene TRBJ2-7, with 12 bases matching TRBD2. V shed 2 bases and J 5 bases; nucleotides not matched to a gene: 4. The CDR3 is 15 amino acids. Germline CDR1 SGHTA, CDR2 FQGNSA. The CDR3 sequence is CASSLLAGGPDEQYF. The DNA of the CDR3 is TGTGCCAGCAGCTTACTAGCGGGAGGGCCTGACGAGCAGTACTTC.

The chain links TRBV4-1 to TRBJ2-4; no clear D. The CDR3 length is 15 residues. Germline CDR1 MGHRA, CDR2 YSYEKL. With 0 bases removed from V and 7 bases from J, the gap between germline ends came to 13 bases. The DNA of the CDR3 is TGCGCCAGCAGCCAAGATGATGGTTCAAACAACATTCAGTACTTC. This translates into CASSQDDGSNNIQYF.

V is TRBV15 and J is TRBJ1-2; unclear D gene. This CDR3 has 14 residues. Between the trimmed V and J ends, which lost 0 bases and 7 bases, there was a span of 12 bases. The V gene's germline CDR1 is LNHNV and CDR2 YYDKDF (reference sequence). The CDR3 DNA sequence: TGTGCCACCAGCAGAGATCTGACGGCTGGTGGCTACACCTTC. Translated: CATSRDLTAGGYTF.

This chain connects TRBV30 to TRBJ1-1; D gene ambiguous. Per the germline V gene, CDR1 is GTSNPN and CDR2 is SVGIG (reference sequence). The CDR3 runs to 11 residues. With 0 bases removed from V and 4 bases from J, the gap between germline ends came to 3 bases. The CDR3: CAWSVLTEAFF. The CDR3 DNA follows: TGTGCCTGGAGTGTACTCACTGAAGCTTTCTTT. Full variable domain (rest looked up from reference TRBV30 and TRBJ1-1): SQTIHQWPATLVQPVGSPLSLECTVEGTSNPNLYWYRQAAGRGLQLLFYSVGIGQISSEVPQNLSASRPQDRQFILSSKKLLLSDSGFYLCAWSVLTEAFFGQGTRLTVV.

The chain links TRBV30 to TRBJ2-5, with TRBD1 identical over 7 bases. The length of the CDR3 is 12 residues. The germline V gene encodes CDR1 GTSNPN and CDR2 SVGIG (reference sequence). The ends lost 5 bases at V and 3 bases at J; junction bases unmatched: 3. The CDR3 nucleotides are TGTGCCTGGTCGACAGGGAAAGAGACCCAGTACTTC. Its protein product is CAWSTGKETQYF.

The rearrangement links TRBV2 to TRBJ1-3; 8 bases map to TRBD1. The trim removed 3 bases at V and 0 bases at J, leaving 7 bases unmatched. The CDR3 length is 17 residues. The germline CDR1 and CDR2 sequences are SNHLY and FYNNEI. The chain's CDR3 is CASSERTGPSSGNTIYF. Written as DNA, the CDR3 is TGTGCCAGCAGTGAGCGGACAGGGCCGAGCTCTGGAAACACCATATATTTT. Filled out from reference TRBV2 and TRBJ1-3, the complete variable domain reads EPEVTQTPSHQVTQMGQEVILRCVPISNHLYFYWYRQILGQKVEFLVSFYNNEISEKSEIFDDQFSVERPDGSNFTLKIRSTKLEDSAMYFCASSERTGPSSGNTIYFGEGSWLTVV.

The rearrangement uses TRBV7-3 and TRBJ2-1; TRBD1 or TRBD2 may be the D gene (6 bases each). There are 15 residues in the CDR3. Trimming cost V 1 base and J 7 bases, with 14 bases left between them. Germline assignment: CDR1 SGHTA and CDR2 FQGTGA. For the CDR3, the DNA is TGTGCCAGCAGCTTAAGTGGGGGCGCGGGAAATGAGCAGTTCTTC. Protein sequence: CASSLSGGAGNEQFF.